This paragraph reports one T cell receptor (beta chain). The specificity of this receptor is unknown. No clone much larger than this one lies a single base away; base qualities are absent. The library was prepared using the immunoSEQ multiplex PCR assay. Entries here come from immuneACCESS through TCRdb and include only in-frame sequences with V and J called. Some clones fail to appear in such tables; in the studies checked, an unresolved V gene covers under half of the shortfall, and the cause of the remainder is unknown. Across this sample there are approximately 59,000 clones, with 90% to 95% seen only once. The ten biggest clones cover approximately 1.5% of the sample. This sample was taken from a study of T cell changes during pregnancy in multiple sclerosis (dated by TCRdb to 2018 to 2020). Regarding the complete study: In women with multiple sclerosis, the researchers looked at how the T cell repertoire shifted as pregnancy progressed.

The germline V gene specifies ENHRY as CDR1 and SYGVKD as CDR2. V was cut back by 0 bases and J by 7 bases, leaving a gap of 9 bases between them. Spanning cysteine to phenylalanine, the CDR3 consists of 13 amino acids. The retained sequence is limited to the CDR3, 39 bases, with the frame set at the first base. The receptor was derived from a female donor in good health, enrolled as a control in a pregnancy study. The sequenced sample was peripheral blood, obtained in the third trimester of pregnancy. This receptor chain uses TRBV10-3 and TRBJ1-1, with the D gene too uncertain to name. The bases read TGTGCCATCAGTGAGTCCGAGGCAAGTGAAGCTTTCTTT. Its protein product is CAISESEASEAFF.